The 8 T cell receptor beta chains below all came from one sample that was sequenced in a study of PD-1 blockade in classical Hodgkin lymphoma. The time point was: cycle 4 day 1 (C4D1), after less than seven weeks of nivolumab. All the patients suffered relapse after autologous stem cell transplantation, and brentuximab vedotin exposure differed. Generated by immunoSEQ multiplex PCR, the TCRdb table keeps only in-frame clones and is missing some. This sample yields around 92,000 clones, of which nearly 85% are seen a single time; approximately 17% belongs to the top ten. Here the sequenced sample was peripheral blood mononuclear cells (PBMCs), taken before the fourth cycle of nivolumab. Every receptor here comes from a human donor with classical Hodgkin lymphoma.

This chain links TRBV19 with TRBJ1-5; no firm D call. This CDR3 is 13 amino acids long. Per germline, CDR1 LNHDA and CDR2 SQIVND (reference sequence). The ends were cut back, 7 bases at V and 1 base at J, with 8 bases in the middle. This CDR3 reads CASNQGSNQPQHF. The DNA for the CDR3 is TGTGCCAGTAATCAAGGGAGCAATCAGCCCCAGCATTTT.

The chain's CDR3 is CASSIVPRGMNTEAFF. The CDR3 DNA reads as TGTGCCAGTAGTATAGTCCCGAGGGGCATGAACACTGAAGCTTTCTTT. The chain has TRBV19 and TRBJ1-1, with D perhaps TRBD1 (5 bases). V lost 1 base and J 0 bases, leaving 12 bases between the germline ends. From germline, CDR1 is LNHDA and CDR2 SQIVND (reference sequence). CDR3 length: 16 residues.

The gene calls are TRBV6-5 and TRBJ2-1; 9 bases match TRBD2. This CDR3 spans 15 amino acids. Looked up from germline, CDR1 is MNHEY and CDR2 is SVGAGI. V was clipped by 5 bases and J by 2 bases; unmatched bases: 4. Written as DNA, the CDR3 is TGTGCCAGCAGTCCTACTAGCGGGCCCTACAATGAGCAGTTCTTC. It encodes CASSPTSGPYNEQFF.

The gene calls are TRBV7-9 and TRBJ2-6, with TRBD2 as a possible D gene (5 bases). CDR1 is SEHNR, CDR2 FQNEAQ, per germline (reference sequence). The CDR3 is 17 amino acids. Trimming cost V 0 bases and J 0 bases, with 9 bases left between them. DNA of the CDR3: TGTGCCAGCAGCTTAGCTCGGGGAAGCTCTGGGGCCAACGTCCTGACTTTC. Translating gives CASSLARGSSGANVLTF. Full variable domain (rest looked up from reference TRBV7-9 and TRBJ2-6): DTGVSQNPRHKITKRGQNVTFRCDPISEHNRLYWYRQTLGQGPEFLTYFQNEAQLEKSRLLSDRFSAERPKGSFSTLEIQRTEQGDSAMYLCASSLARGSSGANVLTFGAGSRLTVL.

The rearrangement joins TRBV6-6 to TRBJ1-1; D uncertain. In germline, CDR1 is MNHNY, CDR2 SVGAGI (reference sequence). The V and J ends lost 5 bases and 1 base respectively, with 14 bases between them. The CDR3 is 15 residues long. The CDR3 sequence: CASSILVSGNTEAFF. In nucleotides, the CDR3 is TGTGCCAGCAGTATTTTAGTATCAGGGAACACTGAAGCTTTCTTT.

The chain employs TRBV10-3 and TRBJ2-2; 9 nucleotides align to TRBD2. The V segment lost 0 bases and the J segment 1 base; nucleotides outside the gene matches: 3. The CDR3 is 17 residues long. Per the germline V gene, CDR1 is ENHRY and CDR2 is SYGVKD. The CDR3 is CAISESAGGRNTGELFF. CDR3 DNA: TGTGCCATCAGTGAGTCAGCGGGAGGAAGGAACACCGGGGAGCTGTTTTTT.

In the case of this clone: This same CDR3 is encoded by further DNA sequences in the sample. J is TRBJ2-2 and V is TRBV10-3, with D perhaps being TRBD1 or TRBD2 (5 bases each). The CDR3 has 14 residues. Trimming took off 9 bases at V and 0 bases at J, with 11 bases between the two ends. CDR1 is ENHRY and CDR2 is SYGVKD in the germline V gene. CDR3 nucleotides: TGTGCCATACCCGGGACCCCGAACACCGGGGAGCTGTTTTTT. Residues: CAIPGTPNTGELFF.

V usage is TRBV5-1 and J usage is TRBJ1-1; possibly TRBD1 for D (6 bases). CDR1 is SGHRS, CDR2 YFSETQ, per germline. This CDR3 contains 17 residues. Between the trimmed V and J ends, which lost 4 bases and 0 bases, there was a span of 19 bases. CDR3 protein: CASSLEGGGRLNTEAFF. As DNA, the CDR3 is TGCGCCAGCAGCCTGGAGGGGGGCGGACGATTGAACACTGAAGCTTTCTTT. Full variable domain (outside the CDR3, taken from reference TRBV5-1 and TRBJ1-1): KAGVTQTPRYLIKTRGQQVTLSCSPISGHRSVSWYQQTPGQGLQFLFEYFSETQRNKGNFPGRFSGRQFSNSRSEMNVSTLELGDSALYLCASSLEGGGRLNTEAFFGQGTRLTVV.